This T cell receptor (beta chain) was identified in a study of blood T cells in healthy people across ages. Each sample had at least 6 million PBMCs isolated. Study-wide points: A conclusive naive versus antigen-experienced comparison was prevented by the unsorted PBMCs.

Details on this clonotype: The antigen remains undetermined.

A second roughly 6 to 11 cycle PCR used barcoded and J-beta primers. TCRdb re-called the 5' RACE reads with MiXCR, one entry per CDR3 protein. The sample has some 710,000 distinct CDR3 sequences; 46% are singletons. CDR3 length equals 17 residues. Germline V lookup: CDR1 LGHNA, CDR2 YNFKEQ. Trimming cost V 0 bases and J 2 bases; bases outside gene matches: 3. This clonotype was obtained from a man older than 75 in good health. Specimen: blood. The gene calls are TRBV4-2 and TRBJ2-2; 10 bases are a match to TRBD2. CDR3 nucleotides: TGTGCCAGCAGCCAAGATCCTAGCGGGAGAAACACCGGGGAGCTGTTTTTT. Translation gives CASSQDPSGRNTGELFF.